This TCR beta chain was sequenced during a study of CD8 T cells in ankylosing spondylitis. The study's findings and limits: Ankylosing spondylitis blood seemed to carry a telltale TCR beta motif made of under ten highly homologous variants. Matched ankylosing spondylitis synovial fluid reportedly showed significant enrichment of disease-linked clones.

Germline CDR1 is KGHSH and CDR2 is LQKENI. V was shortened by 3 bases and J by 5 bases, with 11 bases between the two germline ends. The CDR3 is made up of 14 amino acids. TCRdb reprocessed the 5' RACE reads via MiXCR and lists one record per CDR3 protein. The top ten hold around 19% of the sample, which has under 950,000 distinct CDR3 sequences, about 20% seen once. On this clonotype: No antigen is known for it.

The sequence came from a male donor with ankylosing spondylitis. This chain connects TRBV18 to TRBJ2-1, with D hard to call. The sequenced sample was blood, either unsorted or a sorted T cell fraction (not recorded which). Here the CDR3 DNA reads TGTGCCAGCTCACCCCGGCGCGGTGACAATGAGCAGTTCTTC. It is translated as CASSPRRGDNEQFF.